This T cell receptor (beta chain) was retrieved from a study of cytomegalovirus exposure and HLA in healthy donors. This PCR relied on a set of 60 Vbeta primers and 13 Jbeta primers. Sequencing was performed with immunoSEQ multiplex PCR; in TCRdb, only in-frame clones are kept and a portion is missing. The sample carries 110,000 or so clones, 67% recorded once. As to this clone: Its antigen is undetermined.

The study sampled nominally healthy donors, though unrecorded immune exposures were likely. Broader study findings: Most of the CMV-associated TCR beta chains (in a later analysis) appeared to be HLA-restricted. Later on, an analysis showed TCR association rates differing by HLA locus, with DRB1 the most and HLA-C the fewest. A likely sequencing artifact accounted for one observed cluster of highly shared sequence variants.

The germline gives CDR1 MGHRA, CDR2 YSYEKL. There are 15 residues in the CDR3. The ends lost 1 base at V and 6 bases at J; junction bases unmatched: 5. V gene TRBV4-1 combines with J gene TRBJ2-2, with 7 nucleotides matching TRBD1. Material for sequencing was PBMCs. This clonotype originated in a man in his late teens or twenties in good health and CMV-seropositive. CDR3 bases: TGCGCCAGCAGCCAAGGGGACAGATTGGCCGGGGAGCTGTTTTTT. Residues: CASSQGDRLAGELFF.